The 10 T cell receptor beta chains reported below all come from one sample, sequenced in a study of shared clonotypes between healthy human individuals. Sequencing used immunoSEQ multiplex PCR; TCRdb keeps in-frame clones, though not all of them. The sample contains about 1 million clones, roughly 80% of which appear only once. The sequencing sample was made of memory CD4+ T cells sorted from blood. Subset denoted: CD45RA-negative fraction. The receptors come from a man between 18 and 35 years old in good health.

This clone was seen only once. The chain carries TRBV7-2 and TRBJ2-5, with 8 bases that match TRBD1. The CDR3 contains 15 residues. CDR1 SGHTA and CDR2 FQGNSA come from the germline V gene. V lost 5 bases, J lost 1 base, and 6 bases stayed unmatched. The CDR3 DNA follows: TGTGCCAGCAGCGACCGACAGGGGTCCCAAGAGACCCAGTACTTC. This codes for CASSDRQGSQETQYF.

V and J are TRBV5-6 and TRBJ1-1; maybe TRBD1 (6 bases). V was pared by 3 bases and J by 11 bases, with 17 bases between. The CDR3 covers 13 residues. Germline V gives CDR1 SGHDT, CDR2 YYEEEE. Written as DNA, the CDR3 is TGTGCCAGCAGCTGGAGGGAGGCAGGGGAGGCTTTCTTT. It is translated as CASSWREAGEAFF.

The chain uses TRBV10-2 and TRBJ2-5, with 8 nucleotides matching TRBD2. The V segment lost 3 bases and the J segment 2 bases; nucleotides outside the gene matches: 8. Germline loops: CDR1 WSHSY, CDR2 SAAADI. This CDR3 has 16 residues. CDR3: CASSDPSGLGQETQYF. The CDR3 DNA follows: TGCGCCAGCAGTGACCCATCGGGACTAGGGCAAGAGACCCAGTACTTC.

This clone was seen a handful of times. The chain is built from TRBV5-8 and TRBJ2-7; possible D gene TRBD2, 5 bases. Germline CDR1 is SGHTS and CDR2 is YDEGEE. Trimming cost V 3 bases and J 6 bases, with 16 bases left between them. This CDR3 is 14 amino acids long. CDR3 sequence (DNA): TGTGCCAGCAGCTCGGACTGGTCTAAAAGCGAGCAGTACTTC. It yields the protein CASSSDWSKSEQYF.

This sequence joins TRBV9 and TRBJ2-2, with a possible D match to TRBD1 (6 bases). Trimming removed 0 bases from V and 4 bases from J, with 13 bases in between. The germline V gene has CDR1 SGDLS and CDR2 YYNGEE. The CDR3 has 16 residues. The CDR3 DNA is TGTGCCAGCAGCGTAGATCCAGGGGTGGGCACCGGGGAGCTGTTTTTT. It translates to CASSVDPGVGTGELFF.

The chain has TRBV7-8 and TRBJ1-2, with 7 bases that match TRBD1. Trimming took 1 base from V and 1 from J; bases not matched to a gene: 0. This CDR3 is built from 14 residues. CDR1 and CDR2 (germline): SGHVS, FQNEAQ. Here the CDR3 DNA reads TGTGCCAGCAGCTTAGGGGACAGTAACTATGGCTACACCTTC. Translating gives CASSLGDSNYGYTF.

A word on this clone: The same CDR3 can be traced to other DNA sequences in this sample. The rearrangement links TRBV10-3 to TRBJ2-1; the match to TRBD2 covers 13 bases. Trimming at V came to 0 bases and at J to 7 bases, leaving 3 bases not matched to a gene. Germline CDR1 ENHRY, CDR2 SYGVKD. The CDR3 covers 16 residues. CDR3 region: CAISESGLAGRNEQFF. The DNA for the CDR3 is TGTGCCATCAGTGAGTCGGGACTAGCGGGGCGAAATGAGCAGTTCTTC.

Note on this clone: Within the sample, other DNA sequences also encode this same CDR3. The chain carries TRBV5-1 and TRBJ2-2; D is ambiguous. The CDR3 runs 12 residues. Germline V gives CDR1 SGHRS, CDR2 YFSETQ. V was shortened by 4 bases and J by 5 bases, with 6 bases between the two germline ends. CDR3 loop: CASSLETGELFF. CDR3 nucleotides: TGCGCCAGCAGCCTCGAGACCGGGGAGCTGTTTTTT.

The V call is TRBV7-2, the J call TRBJ2-7; 7 nucleotides line up with TRBD1. This CDR3 spans 14 amino acids. CDR1 SGHTA and CDR2 FQGNSA come from the germline V gene. V gave up 2 bases and J gave up 3 bases; unmatched junction bases: 4. In DNA, the CDR3 is TGTGCCAGCAGCTTAACAGGGGCCGGCTACGAGCAGTACTTC. It translates to CASSLTGAGYEQYF.

This clone turned up a few times. This chain links TRBV6-6 with TRBJ2-7; D gene uncertain. V was pared by 8 bases and J by 3 bases, with 8 bases between. Germline V CDR1 and CDR2: MNHNY, SVGAGI (reference sequence). This CDR3 comprises 11 residues. The CDR3 sequence: CASSRGYEQYF. CDR3 coding DNA: TGTGCCAGCTCCCGCGGCTACGAGCAGTACTTC.